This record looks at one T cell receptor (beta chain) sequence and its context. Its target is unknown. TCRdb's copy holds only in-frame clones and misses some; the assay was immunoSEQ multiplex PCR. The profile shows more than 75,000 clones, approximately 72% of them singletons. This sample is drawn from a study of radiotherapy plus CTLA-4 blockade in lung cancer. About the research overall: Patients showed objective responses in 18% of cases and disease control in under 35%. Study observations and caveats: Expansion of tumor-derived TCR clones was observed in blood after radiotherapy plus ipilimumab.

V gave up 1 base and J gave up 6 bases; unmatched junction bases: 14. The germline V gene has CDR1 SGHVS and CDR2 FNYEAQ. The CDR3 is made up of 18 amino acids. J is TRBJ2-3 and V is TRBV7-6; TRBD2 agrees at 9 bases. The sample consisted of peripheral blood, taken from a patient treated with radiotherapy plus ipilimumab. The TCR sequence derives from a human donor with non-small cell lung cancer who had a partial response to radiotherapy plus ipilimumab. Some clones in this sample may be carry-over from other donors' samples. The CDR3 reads CASSLDVLAGRLRDTQYF. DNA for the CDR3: TGTGCCAGCAGCTTAGATGTCCTAGCGGGAAGGTTGCGGGATACGCAGTATTTT. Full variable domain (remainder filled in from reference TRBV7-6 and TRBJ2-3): GAGVSQSPRYKVTKRGQDVALRCDPISGHVSLYWYRQALGQGPEFLTYFNYEAQQDKSGLPNDRFSAERPEGSISTLTIQRTEQRDSAMYRCASSLDVLAGRLRDTQYFGPGTRLTVL.